The 10 T cell receptor beta chains listed next were all sequenced from one sample in a study of CD8 T cells in ankylosing spondylitis. TCRdb passed the 5' RACE reads through MiXCR, listing each CDR3 protein once. The sample carries a few hundred thousand distinct CDR3 sequences, about 20% recorded once. Study outcomes and limitations: In ankylosing spondylitis blood, a motif of seven to nine highly homologous TCR beta variants appeared characteristic.

For these receptors, no antigen is known. Sequencing was performed on blood, either unsorted or a sorted T cell fraction (not recorded which). The receptors shown here come from a male donor with ankylosing spondylitis.

This clonotype has ten or more counts. The chain has TRBV5-1 and TRBJ2-7, with D possibly TRBD1 on 6 matching bases. The CDR3 has 15 residues. Trimming took 0 bases from V and 1 from J, leaving 11 bases between them. Germline loops: CDR1 SGHRS, CDR2 YFSETQ. The CDR3 DNA reads as TGCGCCAGCAGCTTGGGACGGGACACTTCCTACGAGCAGTACTTC. It is translated as CASSLGRDTSYEQYF.

This clonotype was seen more than once but under ten times. This sequence joins TRBV28 and TRBJ1-5; D is uncertain. The CDR3 runs 12 residues. Germline values: CDR1 MDHEN, CDR2 SYDVKM. Trimming shortened V by 3 bases and J by 3 bases, and 3 bases separated the two germline ends. CDR3 loop: CASSFHNQPQHF. The CDR3 nucleotides read TGTGCCAGCAGTTTCCACAATCAGCCCCAGCATTTT.

This clonotype occurred a few times. This chain links TRBV4-2 with TRBJ2-2, with 9 bases that match TRBD1. There are 16 residues in the CDR3. Germline CDR1 LGHNA, CDR2 YNFKEQ. V was pared by 4 bases and J by 3 bases, with 6 bases of the junction left unmatched. CDR3 nucleotides: TGTGCCAGCAGCCCCTTACAGGGGGCCGACACCGGGGAGCTGTTTTTT. Residues: CASSPLQGADTGELFF.

This chain uses TRBV9 with TRBJ1-4, with TRBD1 matching 11 bases. Germline assignment: CDR1 SGDLS and CDR2 YYNGEE. This CDR3 is 15 amino acids long. V lost 2 bases and J lost 7; bases outside the gene matches: 4. The CDR3 here is CASSVRTGGSEKLFF. The CDR3 region has the DNA TGTGCCAGCAGCGTGAGGACAGGGGGCAGTGAAAAACTGTTTTTT.

This chain connects TRBV7-6 to TRBJ2-3, with no clear D. Trimming cost V 5 bases and J 3 bases, with 12 bases left between them. Germline V lookup: CDR1 SGHVS, CDR2 FNYEAQ. The CDR3 loop spans 14 amino acids. CDR3 loop: CASSPGPTTDTQYF. The CDR3 coding sequence is TGTGCCAGCAGCCCAGGACCCACGACAGATACGCAGTATTTT.

This clonotype was found a few times. This chain connects TRBV18 to TRBJ1-3, with D perhaps TRBD1 (6 bases). CDR1 is KGHSH and CDR2 is LQKENI in the germline V gene. CDR3 length: 14 amino acids. V was clipped by 3 bases and J by 7 bases, with 13 bases between them. The CDR3 loop reads CASSPRDIRNTIYF. In DNA form, the CDR3 reads TGTGCCAGCTCACCCCGGGACATCAGGAACACCATATATTTT.

There are a few counts of this clonotype. The chain combines TRBV11-3 with TRBJ2-2, with TRBD1 as a possible D gene (6 bases). CDR3 length equals 15 residues. CDR1 and CDR2 from the germline V gene are SGHNT and YENEEA. V shed 2 bases and J shed 6 bases, with 13 bases lying between them. CDR3 residues: CASSLLTGKAGELFF. The DNA for the CDR3 is TGTGCCAGCAGCTTACTAACAGGGAAAGCCGGGGAGCTGTTTTTT.

This clonotype was detected ten times or more. V is TRBV12-3 or TRBV12-4 and J is TRBJ2-1, with TRBD2 matching over 11 bases. The length of the CDR3 is 15 residues. With 5 bases clipped from V and 5 bases from J, the junction kept 5 bases outside the gene matches. Here the CDR3 DNA reads TGTGCCAGCAGTCCCGGGACTAGCGGTGACAATGAGCAGTTCTTC. Translation: CASSPGTSGDNEQFF.

The count of this clonotype is one. The chain recombines TRBV7-2 with TRBJ2-1; D gene uncertain. Germline values: CDR1 SGHTA, CDR2 FQGNSA. The V gene lost 1 base and the J gene lost 2 bases, with 9 bases spanning the gap. The CDR3 covers 15 residues. The CDR3 region is CASSLGTSAYNEQFF. CDR3 coding DNA: TGTGCCAGCAGCTTAGGAACCTCAGCCTACAATGAGCAGTTCTTC.

J is TRBJ2-7 and V is TRBV6-1; 7 nucleotides line up with TRBD2. CDR3 length: 15 residues. The V and J ends lost 4 bases and 2 bases, in that order; junction bases with no gene match: 8. CDR1 is MNHNS, CDR2 SASEGT, per germline. The CDR3 is CASSAMGLAAYEQYF. CDR3 sequence (DNA): TGTGCCAGCAGTGCAATGGGGCTAGCGGCCTACGAGCAGTACTTC.